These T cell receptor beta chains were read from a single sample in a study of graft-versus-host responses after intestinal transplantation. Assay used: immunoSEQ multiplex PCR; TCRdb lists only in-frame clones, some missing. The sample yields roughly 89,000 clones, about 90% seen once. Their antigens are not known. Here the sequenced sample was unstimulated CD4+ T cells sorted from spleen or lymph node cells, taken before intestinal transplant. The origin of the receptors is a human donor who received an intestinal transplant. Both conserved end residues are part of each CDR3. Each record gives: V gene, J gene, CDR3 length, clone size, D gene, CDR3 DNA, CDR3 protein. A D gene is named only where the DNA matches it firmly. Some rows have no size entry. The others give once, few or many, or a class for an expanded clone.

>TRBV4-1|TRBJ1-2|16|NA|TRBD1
TGCGCCAGCAGCCAAGAACCGGGACAGCTTAACTATGGCTACACCTTC
CASSQEPGQLNYGYTF
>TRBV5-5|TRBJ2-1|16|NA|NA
TGTGCCAGCAGCTTTTTTAGTACCCTACAATGGAGTGAGCAGTTCTTC
CASSFFSTLQWSEQFF
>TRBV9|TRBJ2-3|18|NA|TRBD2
TGTGCCAGCAGCTCCCGATCGGGACTAGCGGGACCCACAGATACGCAGTATTTT
CASSSRSGLAGPTDTQYF
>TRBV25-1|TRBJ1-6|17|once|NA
TGTGCCAGCAGTGAGGTTCAGGGAAGGACCTATAATTCACCCCTCCACTTT
CASSEVQGRTYNSPLHF
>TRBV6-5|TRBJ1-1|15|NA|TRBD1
TGTGCCAGCAGTACCCAAAGGACAGGGATGCGGTGGGCTTTCTTT
CASSTQRTGMRWAFF
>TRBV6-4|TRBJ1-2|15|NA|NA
TGTGCCAGCAGTGACTCCCCAGGGGTTGGCTATGGCTACACCTTC
CASSDSPGVGYGYTF
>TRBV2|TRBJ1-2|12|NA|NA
TGTGCCAGCAACTCGCCGAACTATGGCTACACCTTC
CASNSPNYGYTF
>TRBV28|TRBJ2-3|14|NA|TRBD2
TGTGCCAGCAGTTTATCGGGGGGTACAGATACGCAGTATTTT
CASSLSGGTDTQYF
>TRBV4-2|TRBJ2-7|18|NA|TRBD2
TGTGCCAGCAGCCAGTCCGGGACTAGGTCTAATTTGGGCTACGAGCAGTACTTC
CASSQSGTRSNLGYEQYF
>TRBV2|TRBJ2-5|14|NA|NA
TGTGCCAGCAGTGAAGCGGTCAGGGGAGAGACCCAGTACTTC
CASSEAVRGETQYF
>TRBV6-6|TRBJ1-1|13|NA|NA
TGTGCCACCAAACAGGGCTCGGGCACTGAAGCTTTCTTT
CATKQGSGTEAFF
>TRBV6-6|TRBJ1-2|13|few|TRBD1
TGTGCCAGCAGTGAGGGACAGGCATATGGCTACACCTTC
CASSEGQAYGYTF
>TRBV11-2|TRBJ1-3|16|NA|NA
TGTGCCAGCACCTTACTGATACGAGGCGGCGGAAACACCATATATTTT
CASTLLIRGGGNTIYF
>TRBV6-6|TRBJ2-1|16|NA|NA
TGTGCCAGCAGTTACGGGGGGACCCAGGGAGTCAGTGAGCAGTTCTTC
CASSYGGTQGVSEQFF
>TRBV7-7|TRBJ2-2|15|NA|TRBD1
TGTGCCAGCAGTCCCGGGACAGGGGACACCGGGGAGCTGTTTTTT
CASSPGTGDTGELFF
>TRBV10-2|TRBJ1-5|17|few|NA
TGCGCCAGCAGTGTTCGTAGGGAGGCCTTTAGCAATCAGCCCCAGCATTTT
CASSVRREAFSNQPQHF
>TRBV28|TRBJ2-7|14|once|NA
TGTGCCAGCGGCGTCGCGGAGCCTTCCTACGAGCAGTACTTC
CASGVAEPSYEQYF
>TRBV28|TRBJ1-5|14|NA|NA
TGTGCCAGCAGTCAGGGAGGGGGGAATCAGCCCCAGCATTTT
CASSQGGGNQPQHF
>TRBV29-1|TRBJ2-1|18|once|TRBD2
TGCAGCGTTGTAATCCGGGGGGGCTTGAAAAGCTCCTACAATGAGCAGTTCTTC
CSVVIRGGLKSSYNEQFF
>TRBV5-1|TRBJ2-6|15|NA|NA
TGCGCCAGCAGCTTGGCCCAAACTGGGGCCAACGTCCTGACTTTC
CASSLAQTGANVLTF